This T cell receptor (beta chain) was profiled in a study of immune cell composition in non-small cell lung cancer. V was pared by 1 base and J by 0 bases, with 10 bases between. The CDR3 totals 16 residues. The germline V gene has CDR1 KGHSH and CDR2 LQKENI. Profiled with immunoSEQ multiplex PCR; TCRdb holds only in-frame clones, not every one. The sample lists more than 3,000 clones, roughly 70% occurring once. The sequence was collected from a human donor with non-small cell lung cancer. Material for sequencing was lung tumor tissue. This chain uses TRBV18 with TRBJ1-3; no firm D call. The CDR3 coding sequence is TGTGCCAGCTCACCACTGTCGGTCCACTCTGGAAACACCATATATTTT. It is translated as CASSPLSVHSGNTIYF.